The 30 T cell receptor beta chains in this list originate from one sample, sequenced in a study of blood T cell repertoires in COVID-19. The assay was immunoSEQ multiplex PCR, and TCRdb's table has in-frame clones only and misses some. The data show about 230,000 clones, with 88% seen just once and roughly 2.5% held by the top ten. The sample consisted of peripheral blood. These receptors originate from a woman aged 55-69 years with acute or convalescent COVID-19.

The chain uses TRBV7-9 and TRBJ1-2, with 10 bases fitting TRBD1. J was trimmed by 4 bases and V by 5 bases; bases with no gene match: 4. Per germline, CDR1 SEHNR and CDR2 FQNEAQ (reference sequence). CDR3 length: 14 amino acids. The CDR3 DNA reads as TGTGCCAGCAGCCAGGGACAGGGGTCCTATGGCTACACCTTC. Protein: CASSQGQGSYGYTF.

The rearrangement joins TRBV12-5 to TRBJ2-3, with 10 positions matching TRBD2. Germline lookup yields CDR1 LGHNT and CDR2 FRNRAP. The CDR3 covers 13 residues. V shed 5 bases and J 14 bases; nucleotides not matched to a gene: 10. The CDR3 is CASGLLSSGRTYF. CDR3 nucleotide sequence: TGTGCTAGTGGTCTCTTATCTAGCGGGAGAACGTATTTT.

DNA of the CDR3: TGTGCCTGGAGGCCGGGGGTTAGCACAGATACGCAGTATTTT. Translated: CAWRPGVSTDTQYF. The chain is built from TRBV30 and TRBJ2-3; D is perhaps TRBD2 (6 bases). Looked up from germline, CDR1 is GTSNPN and CDR2 is SVGIG (reference sequence). V was cut by 3 bases and J by 0 bases, with 10 bases left in between. The CDR3 contains 14 residues.

V usage is TRBV5-4 and J usage is TRBJ2-7; 7 positions agree with TRBD1. The CDR3 extends over 15 amino acids. Germline lookup yields CDR1 SGHNT and CDR2 YYREEE (reference sequence). V lost 6 bases, J lost 6 bases, and 15 bases stayed unmatched. CDR3 bases: TGTGCCAGCACCCTAGGGACAGTGTCGGGCAGCGAGCAGTACTTC. Translating gives CASTLGTVSGSEQYF.

The V and J genes are TRBV7-8 and TRBJ2-1; 10 bases agree with TRBD1. V lost 5 bases and J lost 0; bases outside the gene matches: 1. This CDR3 spans 15 amino acids. Germline V gene sequence: CDR1 SGHVS, CDR2 FQNEAQ. The CDR3 sequence is CASSRDRGSYNEQFF. Written as DNA, the CDR3 is TGTGCCAGCAGCCGGGACAGGGGCTCCTACAATGAGCAGTTCTTC. Combining the CDR3 with reference TRBV7-8 and TRBJ2-1 gives the whole variable domain GAGVSQSPRYKVAKRGQDVALRCDPISGHVSLFWYQQALGQGPEFLTYFQNEAQLDKSGLPSDRFFAERPEGSVSTLKIQRTQQEDSAVYLCASSRDRGSYNEQFFGPGTRLTVL.

This clone is a singleton in its sample. This sequence joins TRBV23-1 and TRBJ1-1; no reliable D call. TRBV23-1 is given ORF status, its function remaining uncertain. Trimming pared 0 bases from V and 8 bases from J, leaving 13 bases between. The CDR3 spans 14 residues. CDR3 amino acids: CASSQSGEKSEAFF. CDR3 nucleotides: TGCGCCAGCAGTCAATCCGGGGAGAAGTCAGAAGCTTTCTTT.

The chain has TRBV27 and TRBJ1-5, with D uncertain. Germline V lookup: CDR1 MNHEY, CDR2 SMNVEV (reference sequence). V was trimmed by 8 bases and J by 0 bases, leaving 14 bases between them. CDR3 length: 15 amino acids. The CDR3 region has the DNA TGTGCCAGCCGAACAAATACAAATAGCAATCAGCCCCAGCATTTT. Translation gives CASRTNTNSNQPQHF.

This chain links TRBV7-6 with TRBJ1-2, with TRBD1 as a possible D gene (5 bases). V was clipped by 1 base and J by 4 bases, with 22 bases between them. This CDR3 spans 18 amino acids. Germline V CDR1 and CDR2: SGHVS, FNYEAQ. CDR3 DNA: TGTGCCAGCAGCTTAGGACCCCCCACATCGACAGCAGGCTATGGCTACACCTTC. This gives the protein CASSLGPPTSTAGYGYTF.

This clone came up a few times. The chain combines TRBV18 with TRBJ1-6, with D possibly TRBD1 on 6 matching bases. Germline V gene data show CDR1 as KGHSH and CDR2 as LQKENI. The CDR3 contains 15 residues. V was clipped by 2 bases and J by 7 bases, with 12 bases between them. The CDR3 DNA reads as TGTGCCAGCTCACCAGGACAGATCGAAAATTCACCCCTCCACTTT. It codes for CASSPGQIENSPLHF.

The CDR3 DNA reads as TGCGCCAGCAGCTCGGATGTAGGACAGAGGGGCGAGCAGTACTTC. Its translation is CASSSDVGQRGEQYF. The V gene is TRBV5-1, the J gene TRBJ2-7; a possible D gene is TRBD1 (6 bases). The V end was cut by 3 bases, the J end by 6 bases, with 19 bases between. The CDR3 loop spans 15 amino acids. Germline CDR1 reads SGHRS; CDR2 reads YFSETQ.

The chain couples TRBV11-3 to TRBJ2-3, with 12 nucleotides matching TRBD2. The CDR3 consists of 19 residues. Germline values: CDR1 SGHNT, CDR2 YENEEA. J was trimmed by 0 bases and V by 1 base; bases with no gene match: 8. The CDR3 DNA follows: TGTGCCAGCAGCTTAGTTGGGGCTAGCGGGGGGGCCAGCACAGATACGCAGTATTTT. It is translated as CASSLVGASGGASTDTQYF.

The CDR3 sequence is CASSGAISQPQHF. For the CDR3, the DNA is TGTGCCAGTAGTGGGGCGATCTCCCAGCCCCAGCATTTT. The chain joins TRBV19 to TRBJ1-5, with D possibly being TRBD1 (5 bases). In germline, CDR1 is LNHDA, CDR2 SQIVND (reference sequence). The length of the CDR3 is 13 residues. V was pared by 5 bases and J by 7 bases, with 12 bases between.

The chain uses TRBV5-1 and TRBJ1-1; D is uncertain. V lost 0 bases, J lost 1 base, and 7 bases lay in between. Germline V gene sequence: CDR1 SGHRS, CDR2 YFSETQ. This CDR3 contains 14 residues. CDR3 in DNA: TGCGCCAGCAGCTTGGTGGCACAGAACACTGAAGCTTTCTTT. The encoded protein is CASSLVAQNTEAFF.

This chain uses TRBV7-2 with TRBJ2-3; D is uncertain. The CDR3 totals 13 residues. The ends were cut back, 1 base at V and 2 bases at J, with 4 bases in the middle. Germline CDR1 reads SGHTA; CDR2 reads FQGNSA. Here the CDR3 reads CASSLVYTDTQYF. The CDR3, as DNA: TGTGCCAGCAGCTTAGTATACACAGATACGCAGTATTTT.

The rearrangement joins TRBV10-2 to TRBJ1-2, with 9 bases lining up with TRBD1. This CDR3 comprises 15 residues. The germline CDR1 and CDR2 sequences are WSHSY and SAAADI. V shed 6 bases and J 6 bases; nucleotides not matched to a gene: 11. The CDR3 reads CASSSGTGRLDGYTF. The DNA for the CDR3 is TGCGCCAGCAGCTCCGGGACAGGGCGCTTGGATGGCTACACCTTC.

A note on this clone: Distinct nucleotide sequences in the sample also encode this CDR3. The chain links TRBV6-5 to TRBJ1-6, with D perhaps TRBD1 (6 bases). V lost 4 bases, J lost 7 bases, and 11 bases lay in between. Germline CDR1 is MNHEY and CDR2 is SVGAGI. The length of the CDR3 is 14 residues. Written as DNA, the CDR3 is TGTGCCAGCAGTTTCACAGGGCTCAATTCACCCCTCCACTTT. Its protein product is CASSFTGLNSPLHF.

This chain uses TRBV20-1 with TRBJ2-2; the match to TRBD2 covers 10 bases. The CDR3 loop spans 16 amino acids. V lost 3 bases and J lost 4; bases outside the gene matches: 8. CDR1 and CDR2 (germline): DFQATT, SNEGSKA (reference sequence). DNA of the CDR3: TGCAGTGCTAGTGTCCCGGGACTAGCGACCACCGGGGAGCTGTTTTTT. Translation: CSASVPGLATTGELFF.

The rearrangement joins TRBV5-1 to TRBJ2-7; TRBD1 agrees at 8 bases. V dropped 4 bases and J dropped 2; count of bases not matched to a gene: 2. This CDR3 is built from 13 residues. Per germline, CDR1 SGHRS and CDR2 YFSETQ. CDR3 protein: CASSGTGAYEQYF. For the CDR3, the DNA is TGCGCCAGCAGCGGGACAGGTGCCTACGAGCAGTACTTC.

The V and J genes are TRBV5-4 and TRBJ1-2; 10 bases line up with TRBD1. Unmatched junction bases numbered 4, after V lost 0 bases and J lost 8 bases. Germline-derived CDR1 and CDR2 are SGHNT and YYREEE (reference sequence). CDR3 length: 14 residues. CDR3 sequence: CASSLVGQGIGYTF. CDR3 DNA: TGTGCCAGCAGCTTGGTGGGACAGGGGATCGGCTACACCTTC.

This clone was detected a few times. This chain joins TRBV5-6 and TRBJ2-7; D possibly corresponds to TRBD2 (6 bases). Germline CDR1 SGHDT, CDR2 YYEEEE. The CDR3 extends over 14 amino acids. Between the trimmed V and J ends, which lost 4 bases and 4 bases, there was a span of 15 bases. The CDR3, as DNA: TGTGCCAGCAGCCCCCTCGCGGGGATATACGAGCAGTACTTC. Its protein product is CASSPLAGIYEQYF.

The V call is TRBV20-1, the J call TRBJ1-2; the D is unclear. Germline V gene sequence: CDR1 DFQATT, CDR2 SNEGSKA (reference sequence). This CDR3 spans 11 amino acids. Between the trimmed V and J ends, which lost 3 bases and 8 bases, there was a span of 10 bases. CDR3 nucleotides: TGCAGTGCTAGTTGGCTCTGGGGCTACACCTTC. This sequence encodes CSASWLWGYTF.

The V and J genes are TRBV30 and TRBJ2-5; the D gene is possibly TRBD1 (6 bases). The germline V and J ends were trimmed by 0 bases and 2 bases, with 16 bases remaining between them. CDR1 is GTSNPN, CDR2 SVGIG, per germline (reference sequence). The CDR3 extends over 16 amino acids. The CDR3 DNA is TGTGCCTGGAGTGTAGGGGCAGGGGTTATACAAGAGACCCAGTACTTC. Translated, it gives CAWSVGAGVIQETQYF. The entire variable domain, with the rest obtained from reference TRBV30 and TRBJ2-5, is as follows: SQTIHQWPATLVQPVGSPLSLECTVEGTSNPNLYWYRQAAGRGLQLLFYSVGIGQISSEVPQNLSASRPQDRQFILSSKKLLLSDSGFYLCAWSVGAGVIQETQYFGPGTRLLVL.

The V call is TRBV21-1, the J call TRBJ2-2; the table calls TRBD1, which could not be checked here. TRBV21-1 is a documented pseudogene. CDR3 length equals 17 residues. DNA for the CDR3: TGTGCCAGCAGCAAAGGGGGCAGGGGAACGGACACCGGGGAGCTGTTTTTT. It yields the protein CASSKGGRGTDTGELFF.

This chain joins TRBV18 and TRBJ1-5; D gene uncertain. V dropped 6 bases and J dropped 0 bases, with 9 bases sitting between them. CDR1 and CDR2 (germline): KGHSH, LQKENI. The CDR3 length is 14 residues. For the CDR3, the DNA is TGTGCCAGCTCCCCGGGTCTTAGCAATCAGCCCCAGCATTTT. Its protein is CASSPGLSNQPQHF.

V gene TRBV27 combines with J gene TRBJ1-5; TRBD1 matches at 11 bases. This CDR3 spans 15 amino acids. Germline-derived CDR1 and CDR2 are MNHEY and SMNVEV (reference sequence). With V trimmed by 5 bases and J by 5 bases, 5 bases remained unmatched. The CDR3 loop is CASSAGTGGHQPQHF. The CDR3 bases are TGTGCCAGCAGTGCAGGGACAGGGGGACATCAGCCCCAGCATTTT.

This clone was counted a few times. The CDR3 DNA reads as TGTGCCAGCAGTTACCGGGAGGGAACTAATGAAAAACTGTTTTTT. This gives the protein CASSYREGTNEKLFF. The chain joins TRBV6-2 or TRBV6-3 to TRBJ1-4; D is uncertain. The CDR3 is made up of 15 amino acids. Germline loops: CDR1 MNHEY, CDR2 SVGEGT. Trimming pared 2 bases from V and 1 base from J, leaving 8 bases between.

The gene calls are TRBV6-2 or TRBV6-3 and TRBJ1-2; tentatively, D is TRBD1 (6 bases). The CDR3 is 14 amino acids. Trimming removed 5 bases at V and 8 bases at J, with 18 bases between. Germline assignment: CDR1 MNHEY and CDR2 SVGEGT. The chain's CDR3 is CASSQTGSLGGYTF. CDR3 bases: TGTGCCAGCAGTCAGACAGGTTCCCTAGGCGGCTACACCTTC.

The CDR3 loop is CASSQSTGGSYNEQFF. The CDR3, as DNA: TGCGCCAGCAGCCAATCTACCGGGGGGTCCTACAATGAGCAGTTCTTC. The genes are TRBV4-3 and TRBJ2-1; 7 nucleotides match TRBD2. Germline-derived CDR1 and CDR2 are LGHNA and YSLEER. The CDR3 length is 16 residues. The trim removed 2 bases at V and 1 base at J, leaving 5 bases unmatched.

The chain is built from TRBV7-2 and TRBJ1-3; D is ambiguous. This CDR3 spans 15 amino acids. The V end was cut by 1 base, the J end by 0 bases, with 7 bases between. CDR1 SGHTA and CDR2 FQGNSA come from the germline V gene. The CDR3 here is CASSLDSLSGNTIYF. The DNA for the CDR3 is TGTGCCAGCAGCTTAGACAGCCTCTCTGGAAACACCATATATTTT.

The chain is built from TRBV14 and TRBJ1-2; perhaps TRBD1 as D (6 bases). The ends were cut back, 9 bases at V and 1 base at J, with 18 bases in the middle. CDR1 SGHDN and CDR2 FVKESK come from the germline V gene. This CDR3 contains 15 residues. CDR3 sequence: CASSGTLGLNYGYTF. The CDR3 coding sequence is TGTGCCAGTTCCGGGACACTAGGTCTTAACTATGGCTACACCTTC.